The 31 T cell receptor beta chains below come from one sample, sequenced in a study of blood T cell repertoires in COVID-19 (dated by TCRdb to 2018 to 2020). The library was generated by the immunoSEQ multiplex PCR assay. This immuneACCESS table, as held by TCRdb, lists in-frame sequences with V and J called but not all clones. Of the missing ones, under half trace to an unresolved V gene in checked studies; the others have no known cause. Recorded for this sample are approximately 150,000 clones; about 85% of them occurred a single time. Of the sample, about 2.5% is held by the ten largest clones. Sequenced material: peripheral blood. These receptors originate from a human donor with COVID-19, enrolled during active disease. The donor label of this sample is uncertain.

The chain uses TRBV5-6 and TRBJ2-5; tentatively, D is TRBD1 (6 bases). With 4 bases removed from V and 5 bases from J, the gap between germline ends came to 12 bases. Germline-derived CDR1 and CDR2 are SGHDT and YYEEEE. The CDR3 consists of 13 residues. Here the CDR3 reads CASSLQGSETQYF. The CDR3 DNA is TGTGCCAGCAGCCTACAGGGAAGCGAGACCCAGTACTTC.

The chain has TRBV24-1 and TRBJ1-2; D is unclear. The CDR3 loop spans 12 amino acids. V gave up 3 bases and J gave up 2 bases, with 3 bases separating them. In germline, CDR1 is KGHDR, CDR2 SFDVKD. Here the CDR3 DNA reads TGTGCCACCAGTGATCTCAACTATGGCTACACCTTC. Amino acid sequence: CATSDLNYGYTF.

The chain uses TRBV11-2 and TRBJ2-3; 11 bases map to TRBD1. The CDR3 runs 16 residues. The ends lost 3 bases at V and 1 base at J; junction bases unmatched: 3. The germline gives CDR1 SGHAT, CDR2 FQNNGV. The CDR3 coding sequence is TGTGCCAGCAGCTTGCCGGGACAGGGGGGCACAGATACGCAGTATTTT. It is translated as CASSLPGQGGTDTQYF.

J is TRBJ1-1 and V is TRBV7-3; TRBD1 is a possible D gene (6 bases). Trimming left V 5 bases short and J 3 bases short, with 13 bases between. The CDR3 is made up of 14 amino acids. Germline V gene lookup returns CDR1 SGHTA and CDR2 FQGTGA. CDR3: CASSPRAGDTEAFF. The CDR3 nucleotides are TGTGCCAGCAGCCCAAGGGCAGGGGACACTGAAGCTTTCTTT.

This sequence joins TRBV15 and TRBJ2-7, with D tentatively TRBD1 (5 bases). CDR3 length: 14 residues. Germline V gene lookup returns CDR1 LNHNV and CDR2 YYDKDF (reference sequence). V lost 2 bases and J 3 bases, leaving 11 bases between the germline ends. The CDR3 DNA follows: TGTGCCACCAGCAGATCCGACAGTTTCTACGAGCAGTACTTC. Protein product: CATSRSDSFYEQYF.

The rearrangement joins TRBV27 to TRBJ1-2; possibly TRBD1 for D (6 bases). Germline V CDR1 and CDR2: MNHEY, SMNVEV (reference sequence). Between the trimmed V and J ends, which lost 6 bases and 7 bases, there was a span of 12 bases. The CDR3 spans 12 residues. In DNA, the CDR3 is TGTGCCAGCAGGAGGGGGGGGTCTGGCTACACCTTC. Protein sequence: CASRRGGSGYTF.

The CDR3 bases are TGCGCCAGCAGCCCTGGACAGGTTCGGCAAGAGACCCAGTACTTC. Its protein product is CASSPGQVRQETQYF. The chain recombines TRBV5-1 with TRBJ2-5; 7 nucleotides match TRBD1. J lost 2 bases, V lost 4 bases, and 8 bases had no gene match. Germline V gives CDR1 SGHRS, CDR2 YFSETQ. The CDR3 length is 15 residues.

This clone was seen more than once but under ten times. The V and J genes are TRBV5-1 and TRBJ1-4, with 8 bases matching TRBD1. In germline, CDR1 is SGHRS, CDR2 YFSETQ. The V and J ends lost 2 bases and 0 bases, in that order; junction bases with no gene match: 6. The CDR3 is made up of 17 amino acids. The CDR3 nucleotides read TGCGCCAGCAGCTTTGGGACAGGCCCTTCAACTAATGAAAAACTGTTTTTT. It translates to CASSFGTGPSTNEKLFF.

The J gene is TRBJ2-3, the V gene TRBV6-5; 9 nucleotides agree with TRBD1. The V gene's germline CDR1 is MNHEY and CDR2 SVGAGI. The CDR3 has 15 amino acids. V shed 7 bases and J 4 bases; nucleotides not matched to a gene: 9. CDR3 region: CASTQPGQGPDTQYF. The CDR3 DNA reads TGTGCCAGCACTCAACCGGGACAGGGTCCAGATACGCAGTATTTT.

CDR3 amino acids: CASSVSPSEETQYF. CDR3 nucleotide sequence: TGTGCCAGCAGCGTAAGCCCTAGTGAAGAGACCCAGTACTTC. The J gene is TRBJ2-5, the V gene TRBV9; D ambiguous. Germline CDR1 SGDLS, CDR2 YYNGEE. Between the trimmed V and J ends, which lost 1 base and 3 bases, there was a span of 10 bases. The CDR3 has 14 residues.

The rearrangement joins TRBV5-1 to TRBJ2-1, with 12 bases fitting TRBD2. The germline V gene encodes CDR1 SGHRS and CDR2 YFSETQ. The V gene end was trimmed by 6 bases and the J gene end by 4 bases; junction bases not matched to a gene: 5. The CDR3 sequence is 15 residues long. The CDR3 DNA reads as TGCGCCAGCACCATGACTAGCGGGAGTTACAATGAGCAGTTCTTC. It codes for CASTMTSGSYNEQFF.

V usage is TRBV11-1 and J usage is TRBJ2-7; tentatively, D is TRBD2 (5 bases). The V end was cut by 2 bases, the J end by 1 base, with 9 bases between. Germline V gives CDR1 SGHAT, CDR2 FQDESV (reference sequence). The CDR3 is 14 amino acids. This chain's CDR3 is CASSLSEGSYEQYF. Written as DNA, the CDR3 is TGTGCCAGCAGCTTATCCGAGGGTTCCTACGAGCAGTACTTC.

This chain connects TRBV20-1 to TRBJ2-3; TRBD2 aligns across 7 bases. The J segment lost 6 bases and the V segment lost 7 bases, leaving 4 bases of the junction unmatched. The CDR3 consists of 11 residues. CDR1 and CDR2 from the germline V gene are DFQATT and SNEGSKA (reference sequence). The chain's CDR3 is CSGVGRDTQYF. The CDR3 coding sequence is TGCAGTGGGGTCGGGAGGGATACGCAGTATTTT.

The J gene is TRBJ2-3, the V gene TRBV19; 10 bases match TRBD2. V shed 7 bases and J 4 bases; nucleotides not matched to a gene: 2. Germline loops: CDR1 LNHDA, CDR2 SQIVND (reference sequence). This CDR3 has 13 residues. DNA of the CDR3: TGTGCCAGTATGGGACTAGCGTCAGATACGCAGTATTTT. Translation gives CASMGLASDTQYF.

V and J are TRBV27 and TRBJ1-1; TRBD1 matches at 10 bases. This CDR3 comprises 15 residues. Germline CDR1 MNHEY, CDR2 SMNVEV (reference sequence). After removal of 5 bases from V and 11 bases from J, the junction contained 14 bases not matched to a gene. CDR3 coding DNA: TGTGCCAGCAGTGTCCCGGGACAGGGGTTGACCTCGGCTTTCTTT. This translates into CASSVPGQGLTSAFF.

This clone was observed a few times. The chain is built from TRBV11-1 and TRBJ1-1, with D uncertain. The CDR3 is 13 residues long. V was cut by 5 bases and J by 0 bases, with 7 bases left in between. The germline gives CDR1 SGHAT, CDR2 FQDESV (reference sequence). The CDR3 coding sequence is TGTGCCAGCAGCCGTAAATTGAACACTGAAGCTTTCTTT. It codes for CASSRKLNTEAFF.

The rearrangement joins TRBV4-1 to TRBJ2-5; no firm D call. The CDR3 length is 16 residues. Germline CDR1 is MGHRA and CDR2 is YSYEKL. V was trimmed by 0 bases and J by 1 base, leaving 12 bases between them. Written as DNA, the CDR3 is TGCGCCAGCAGCCAAGAGGGTTACCAGGTCCAAGAGACCCAGTACTTC. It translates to CASSQEGYQVQETQYF.

As DNA, the CDR3 is TGTGCCACCCAGGGGCAGGGTAACACCGGGGAGCTGTTTTTT. As protein: CATQGQGNTGELFF. The chain carries TRBV10-3 and TRBJ2-2; TRBD1 is a possible D gene (6 bases). Trimming removed 10 bases at V and 2 bases at J, with 14 bases between. CDR1 is ENHRY, CDR2 SYGVKD, per germline. This CDR3 contains 14 residues.

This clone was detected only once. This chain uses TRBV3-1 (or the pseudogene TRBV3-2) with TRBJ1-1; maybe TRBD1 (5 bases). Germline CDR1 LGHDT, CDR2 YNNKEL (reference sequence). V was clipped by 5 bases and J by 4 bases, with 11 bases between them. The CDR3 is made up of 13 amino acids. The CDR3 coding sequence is TGTGCCAGCAGCGAAAGGGGCGGCACTGAAGCTTTCTTT. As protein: CASSERGGTEAFF.

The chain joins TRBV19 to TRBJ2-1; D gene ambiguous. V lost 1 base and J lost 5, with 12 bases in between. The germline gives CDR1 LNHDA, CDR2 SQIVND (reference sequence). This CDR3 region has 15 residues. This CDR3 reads CASSIGEVYHNEQFF. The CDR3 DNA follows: TGTGCCAGTAGTATAGGCGAGGTCTACCACAATGAGCAGTTCTTC. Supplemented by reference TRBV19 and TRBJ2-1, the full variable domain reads DGGITQSPKYLFRKEGQNVTLSCEQNLNHDAMYWYRQDPGQGLRLIYYSQIVNDFQKGDIAEGYSVSREKKESFPLTVTSAQKNPTAFYLCASSIGEVYHNEQFFGPGTRLTVL.

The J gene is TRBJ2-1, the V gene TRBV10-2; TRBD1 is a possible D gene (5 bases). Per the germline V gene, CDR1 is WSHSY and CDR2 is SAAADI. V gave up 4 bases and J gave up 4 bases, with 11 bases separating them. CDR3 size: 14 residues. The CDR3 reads CASSGVTAYNEQFF. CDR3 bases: TGCGCCAGCAGTGGGGTGACAGCATACAATGAGCAGTTCTTC.

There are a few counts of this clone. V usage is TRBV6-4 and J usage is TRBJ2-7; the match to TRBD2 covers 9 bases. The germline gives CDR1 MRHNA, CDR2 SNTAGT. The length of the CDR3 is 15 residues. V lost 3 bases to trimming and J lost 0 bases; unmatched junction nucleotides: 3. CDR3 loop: CASSELAGSSYEQYF. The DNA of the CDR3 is TGTGCCAGCAGTGAGCTAGCGGGAAGCTCCTACGAGCAGTACTTC.

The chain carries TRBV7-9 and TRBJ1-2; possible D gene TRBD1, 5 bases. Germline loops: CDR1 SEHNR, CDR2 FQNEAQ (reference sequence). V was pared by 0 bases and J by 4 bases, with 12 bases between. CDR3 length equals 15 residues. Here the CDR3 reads CASSLAGPRGYGYTF. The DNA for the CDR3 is TGTGCCAGCAGCTTAGCTGGGCCTAGGGGCTATGGCTACACCTTC. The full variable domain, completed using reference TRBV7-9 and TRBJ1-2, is DTGVSQNPRHKITKRGQNVTFRCDPISEHNRLYWYRQTLGQGPEFLTYFQNEAQLEKSRLLSDRFSAERPKGSFSTLEIQRTEQGDSAMYLCASSLAGPRGYGYTFGSGTRLTVV.

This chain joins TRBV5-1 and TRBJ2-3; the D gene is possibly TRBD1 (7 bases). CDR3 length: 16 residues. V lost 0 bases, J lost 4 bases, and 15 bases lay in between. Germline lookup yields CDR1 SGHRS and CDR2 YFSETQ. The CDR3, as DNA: TGCGCCAGCAGCTTGGATGGAGGGGGCTCGGCAGATACGCAGTATTTT. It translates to CASSLDGGGSADTQYF.

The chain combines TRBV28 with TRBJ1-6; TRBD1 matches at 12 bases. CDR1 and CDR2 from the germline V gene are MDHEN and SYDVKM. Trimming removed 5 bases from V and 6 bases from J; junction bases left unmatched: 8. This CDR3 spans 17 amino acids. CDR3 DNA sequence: TGTGCCAGCAGTCCTAAGGGGGACAGGGGGCTTAATTCACCCCTCCACTTT. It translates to CASSPKGDRGLNSPLHF.

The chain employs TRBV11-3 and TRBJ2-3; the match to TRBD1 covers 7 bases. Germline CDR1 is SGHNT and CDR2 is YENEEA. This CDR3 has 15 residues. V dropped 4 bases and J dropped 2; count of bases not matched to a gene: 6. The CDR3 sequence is CASSSTGAPTDTQYF. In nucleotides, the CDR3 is TGTGCCAGCAGCTCTACAGGGGCACCCACAGATACGCAGTATTTT.

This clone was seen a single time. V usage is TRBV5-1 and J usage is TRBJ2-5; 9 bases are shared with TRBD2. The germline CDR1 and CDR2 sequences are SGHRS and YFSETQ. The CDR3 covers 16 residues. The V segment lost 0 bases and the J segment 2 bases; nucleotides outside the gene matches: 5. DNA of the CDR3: TGCGCCAGCAGCTTGGGGGCAGCGGGGGGACAAGAGACCCAGTACTTC. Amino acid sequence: CASSLGAAGGQETQYF.

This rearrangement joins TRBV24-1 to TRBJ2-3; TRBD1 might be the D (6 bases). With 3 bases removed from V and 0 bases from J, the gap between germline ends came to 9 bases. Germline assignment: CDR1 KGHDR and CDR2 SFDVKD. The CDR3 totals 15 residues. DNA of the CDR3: TGTGCCACCAGTGATCCGGGACAAAGCACAGATACGCAGTATTTT. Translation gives CATSDPGQSTDTQYF.

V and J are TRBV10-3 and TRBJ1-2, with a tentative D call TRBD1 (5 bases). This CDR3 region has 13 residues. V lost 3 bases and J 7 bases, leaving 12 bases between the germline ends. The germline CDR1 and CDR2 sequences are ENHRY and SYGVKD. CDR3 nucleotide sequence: TGTGCCATCAGTGACGGCAATAGGGGTGGCTACACCTTC. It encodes CAISDGNRGGYTF.

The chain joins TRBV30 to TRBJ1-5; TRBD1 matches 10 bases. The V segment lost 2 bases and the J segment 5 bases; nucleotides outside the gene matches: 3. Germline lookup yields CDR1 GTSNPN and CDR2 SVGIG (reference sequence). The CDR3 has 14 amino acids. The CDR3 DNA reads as TGTGCCTGGAGTAGGGGACAGGGGTATCAGCCCCAGCATTTT. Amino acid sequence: CAWSRGQGYQPQHF. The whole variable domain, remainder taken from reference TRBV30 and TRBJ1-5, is SQTIHQWPATLVQPVGSPLSLECTVEGTSNPNLYWYRQAAGRGLQLLFYSVGIGQISSEVPQNLSASRPQDRQFILSSKKLLLSDSGFYLCAWSRGQGYQPQHFGDGTRLSIL.

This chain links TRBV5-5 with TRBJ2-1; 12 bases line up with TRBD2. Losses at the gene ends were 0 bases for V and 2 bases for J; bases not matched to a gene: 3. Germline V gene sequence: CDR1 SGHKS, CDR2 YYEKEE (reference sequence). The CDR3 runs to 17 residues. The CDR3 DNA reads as TGTGCCAGCAGCTTGGTAGGGACTAGCGGGCCCTACAATGAGCAGTTCTTC. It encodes CASSLVGTSGPYNEQFF. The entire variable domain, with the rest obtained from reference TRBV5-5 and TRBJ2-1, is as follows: DAGVTQSPTHLIKTRGQQVTLRCSPISGHKSVSWYQQVLGQGPQFIFQYYEKEERGRGNFPDRFSARQFPNYSSELNVNALLLGDSALYLCASSLVGTSGPYNEQFFGPGTRLTVL.